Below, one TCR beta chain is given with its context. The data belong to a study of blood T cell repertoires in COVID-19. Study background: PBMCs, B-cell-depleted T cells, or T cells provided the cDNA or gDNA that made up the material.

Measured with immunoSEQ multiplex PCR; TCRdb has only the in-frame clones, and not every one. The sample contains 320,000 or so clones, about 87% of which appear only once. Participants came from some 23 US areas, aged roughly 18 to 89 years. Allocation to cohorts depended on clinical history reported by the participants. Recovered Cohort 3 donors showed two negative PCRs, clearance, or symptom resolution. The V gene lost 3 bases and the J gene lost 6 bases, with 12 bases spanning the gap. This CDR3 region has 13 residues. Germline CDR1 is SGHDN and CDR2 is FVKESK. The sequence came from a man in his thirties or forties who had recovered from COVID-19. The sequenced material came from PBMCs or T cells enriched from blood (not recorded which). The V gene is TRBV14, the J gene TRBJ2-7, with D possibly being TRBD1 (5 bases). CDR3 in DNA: TGTGCCAGCAGCCATATAACAGGAGCCGAGCAGTACTTC. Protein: CASSHITGAEQYF.